The following is a TCR beta chain sequence with its context. This specimen belongs to a study of cytomegalovirus exposure and HLA in healthy donors. The PCR employed 60 Vbeta primers together with 13 Jbeta primers. Libraries were prepared by immunoSEQ multiplex PCR; TCRdb keeps only in-frame clonotypes and omits some of them. The repertoire includes fewer than 95,000 clones, roughly three quarters of them detected once, and over 3% sits in the top ten. The TCR comes from a man aged 40-55 years in good health and CMV-seronegative. The sequenced material came from PBMCs.

CDR3 sequence (DNA): TGTGCCTGGACAAGGGGGGGCATCTACAATGAGCAGTTCTTC. This sequence encodes CAWTRGGIYNEQFF. V gene TRBV30 combines with J gene TRBJ2-1; D perhaps matches TRBD2 (7 bases). Trimming took off 4 bases at V and 3 bases at J, with 13 bases between the two ends. CDR1 is GTSNPN and CDR2 is SVGIG in the germline V gene (reference sequence). The CDR3 extends over 14 amino acids.